These 11 T cell receptor beta chains were sequenced from one sample in a study of response to subunit inactivated influenza vaccine. TCRdb used MiXCR to reprocess the RT-PCR reads, holding one entry per CDR3 protein. The sample contains about 540,000 distinct CDR3 sequences, under 30% of which appear only once. These sequences were also reported in another study, on T cells expressing NK-cell markers. That work adds: It was by 5'RACE template switching with UMIs that TCR beta cDNA was made.

The material was CD4+ T cells sorted from PBMCs, obtained roughly 12 days after vaccination. These receptors were collected from a man over 45 who received an inactivated influenza vaccine.

This clonotype was observed a handful of times. The genes are TRBV4-2 and TRBJ2-3; TRBD1 is a possible D gene (6 bases). Trimming removed 0 bases from V and 5 bases from J, with 9 bases in between. Germline lookup yields CDR1 LGHNA and CDR2 YNFKEQ. This CDR3 has 14 residues. The CDR3 loop reads CASSQDQGIDTQYF. The CDR3 DNA sequence: TGTGCCAGCAGCCAAGACCAGGGGATAGATACGCAGTATTTT.

This clonotype was observed a handful of times. The chain couples TRBV3-1 to TRBJ2-1; TRBD2 agrees at 8 bases. This CDR3 has 17 amino acids. Germline V CDR1 and CDR2: LGHDT, YNNKEL (reference sequence). J gave up 7 bases and V 1 base, and 12 bases lay outside the gene matches. CDR3 in DNA: TGTGCCAGCAGCCAAGTATGGAATGTGGCGGGGGGTAATGAGCAGTTCTTC. Translated, it gives CASSQVWNVAGGNEQFF.

The chain has TRBV4-3 and TRBJ2-7, with D perhaps TRBD1 (6 bases). The CDR3 has 15 amino acids. With 2 bases removed from V and 2 bases from J, the gap between germline ends came to 13 bases. CDR1 is LGHNA and CDR2 is YSLEER in the germline V gene. The CDR3: CASSQRSGAPYEQYF. CDR3 DNA: TGCGCCAGCAGCCAACGCTCAGGGGCTCCCTACGAGCAGTACTTC.

This clonotype occurred many times. The chain recombines TRBV11-2 with TRBJ2-6; tentative D call: TRBD1 (6 bases). The CDR3 spans 20 residues. V lost 3 bases and J 0 bases, leaving 21 bases between the germline ends. Germline V gene data show CDR1 as SGHAT and CDR2 as FQNNGV. CDR3: CASSFLSAGRGYSGANVLTF. The CDR3 DNA reads as TGTGCCAGCAGCTTCCTAAGTGCGGGCAGGGGATACTCTGGGGCCAACGTCCTGACTTTC.

This chain uses TRBV4-2 with TRBJ2-6; 12 positions agree with TRBD2. CDR1 is LGHNA and CDR2 is YNFKEQ in the germline V gene. This CDR3 has 18 amino acids. V was clipped by 2 bases and J by 0 bases; unmatched bases: 2. The CDR3 reads CASSQRTSGNSGANVLTF. CDR3 in DNA: TGTGCCAGCAGCCAAAGGACTAGCGGGAACTCTGGGGCCAACGTCCTGACTTTC.

The chain employs TRBV19 and TRBJ2-3; 10 bases are a match to TRBD2. V was clipped by 4 bases and J by 3 bases; unmatched bases: 10. Germline V CDR1 and CDR2: LNHDA, SQIVND (reference sequence). This CDR3 region has 17 residues. CDR3 DNA: TGTGCCAGTAGTAAATCCTATAGCGGGAGGAAGACAGATACGCAGTATTTT. Encoded protein: CASSKSYSGRKTDTQYF. Complete variable domain (other parts from reference TRBV19 and TRBJ2-3): DGGITQSPKYLFRKEGQNVTLSCEQNLNHDAMYWYRQDPGQGLRLIYYSQIVNDFQKGDIAEGYSVSREKKESFPLTVTSAQKNPTAFYLCASSKSYSGRKTDTQYFGPGTRLTVL.

V gene TRBV15 combines with J gene TRBJ2-1, with D perhaps TRBD1 (6 bases). CDR3 size: 12 residues. CDR1 LNHNV and CDR2 YYDKDF come from the germline V gene (reference sequence). The V gene lost 0 bases and the J gene lost 15 bases, with 12 bases spanning the gap. CDR3 loop: CATSRDEQGRFF. The CDR3 bases are TGTGCCACCAGCAGAGATGAACAGGGTCGGTTCTTC.

The CDR3 DNA follows: TGTGCCAGCCTGAATAGCGGGACCGGGGAGCTGTTTTTT. Protein: CASLNSGTGELFF. The chain couples TRBV28 to TRBJ2-2; 7 nucleotides match TRBD2. The CDR3 contains 13 residues. Per germline, CDR1 MDHEN and CDR2 SYDVKM. J gave up 5 bases and V 8 bases, and 5 bases lay outside the gene matches.

V is TRBV14 and J is TRBJ2-5, with 8 nucleotides matching TRBD1. This CDR3 spans 14 amino acids. Trimming took 4 bases from V and 5 from J; bases not matched to a gene: 6. Per the germline V gene, CDR1 is SGHDN and CDR2 is FVKESK. The CDR3 loop reads CASSPWTGYETQYF. The DNA for the CDR3 is TGTGCCAGCAGCCCTTGGACAGGGTACGAGACCCAGTACTTC.

J is TRBJ2-7 and V is TRBV7-2, with D uncertain. Deletions cut 1 base from V and 7 bases from J, with 17 bases between. In germline, CDR1 is SGHTA, CDR2 FQGNSA. The CDR3 is 15 amino acids. CDR3 sequence (DNA): TGTGCCAGCAGCTTAGACCCGGGCGCGACCTTTGAGCAGTACTTC. Its translation: CASSLDPGATFEQYF.

This chain connects TRBV20-1 to TRBJ2-3, with 10 bases identical to TRBD2. Germline V gene data show CDR1 as DFQATT and CDR2 as SNEGSKA (reference sequence). This CDR3 has 15 residues. Trimming at V came to 3 bases and at J to 0 bases, leaving 3 bases not matched to a gene. The CDR3 reads CSASALAGSTDTQYF. The DNA of the CDR3 is TGCAGTGCTAGCGCACTAGCGGGGAGCACAGATACGCAGTATTTT.